This TCR beta chain is from a study of blood T cell repertoires in COVID-19. Study-wide background: PBMCs, B-cell-depleted T cells, or T cells were the source of the cDNA or gDNA that made up the material.

Participants, about 18 to 89 years old, spanned approximately 26 US areas. Germline CDR1 SGHTA, CDR2 FQGTGA. The V and J ends lost 5 bases and 0 bases, in that order; junction bases with no gene match: 4. The CDR3 extends over 15 amino acids. TCRdb's copy holds only in-frame clones and misses some; the assay was immunoSEQ multiplex PCR. This sample has 290,000 or so clones, with approximately 92% found just once. Sequencing input: PBMCs or T cells enriched from blood (not recorded which). The chain recombines TRBV7-3 with TRBJ1-3; 7 bases map to TRBD1. The TCR sequence derives from a woman aged 30 to 39 who had recovered from COVID-19. CDR3 coding DNA: TGTGCCAGCAGCCTCGACAGGGCCTCTGGAAACACCATATATTTT. It yields the protein CASSLDRASGNTIYF.